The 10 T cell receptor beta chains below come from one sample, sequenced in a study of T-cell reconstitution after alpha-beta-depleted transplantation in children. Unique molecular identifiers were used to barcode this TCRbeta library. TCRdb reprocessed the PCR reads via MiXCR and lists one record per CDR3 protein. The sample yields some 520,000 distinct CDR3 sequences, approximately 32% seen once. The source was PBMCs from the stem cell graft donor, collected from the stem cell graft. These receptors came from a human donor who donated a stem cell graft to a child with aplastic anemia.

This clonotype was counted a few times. Written as DNA, the CDR3 is TGTGCCAGCAGCCGGACAGAAACGAACACCGGGGAGCTGTTTTTT. This translates into CASSRTETNTGELFF. V gene TRBV7-2 combines with J gene TRBJ2-2, with a possible D match to TRBD1 (6 bases). The CDR3 length is 15 residues. Germline CDR1 is SGHTA and CDR2 is FQGNSA. The V and J ends lost 5 bases and 0 bases respectively, with 10 bases between them. The full variable domain, with the rest looked up from reference TRBV7-2 and TRBJ2-2, is GAGVSQSPSNKVTEKGKDVELRCDPISGHTALYWYRQSLGQGLEFLIYFQGNSAPDKSGLPSDRFSAERTGGSVSTLTIQRTQQEDSAVYLCASSRTETNTGELFFGEGSRLTVL.

CDR3: CASRWTDYTEETQYF. The CDR3 region has the DNA TGCGCCAGCAGGTGGACCGACTACACAGAGGAGACCCAGTACTTC. The chain has TRBV5-1 and TRBJ2-5, with a possible D match to TRBD2 (5 bases). The germline V gene has CDR1 SGHRS and CDR2 YFSETQ. V was pared by 5 bases and J by 5 bases, with 19 bases between. CDR3 size: 15 residues.

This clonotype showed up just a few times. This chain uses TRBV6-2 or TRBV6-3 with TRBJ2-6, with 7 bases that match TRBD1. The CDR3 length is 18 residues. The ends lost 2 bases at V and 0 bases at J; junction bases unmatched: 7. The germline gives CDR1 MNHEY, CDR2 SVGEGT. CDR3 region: CASSYPQGQSSGANVLTF. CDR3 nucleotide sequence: TGTGCCAGCAGTTACCCTCAGGGACAGAGCTCTGGGGCCAACGTCCTGACTTTC.

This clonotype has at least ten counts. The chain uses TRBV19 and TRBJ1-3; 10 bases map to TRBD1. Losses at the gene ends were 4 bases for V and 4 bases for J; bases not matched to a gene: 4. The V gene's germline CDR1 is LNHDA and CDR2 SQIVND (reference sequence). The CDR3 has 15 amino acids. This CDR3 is CASSTGTGAGNTIYF. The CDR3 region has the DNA TGTGCCAGTAGTACCGGGACAGGGGCCGGAAACACCATATATTTT.

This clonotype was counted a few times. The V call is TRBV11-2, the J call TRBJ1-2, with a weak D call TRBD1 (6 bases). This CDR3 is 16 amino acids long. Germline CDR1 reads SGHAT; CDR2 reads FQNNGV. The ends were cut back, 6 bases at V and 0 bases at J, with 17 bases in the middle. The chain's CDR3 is CASRGVTGKANYGYTF. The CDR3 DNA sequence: TGTGCCAGCAGAGGGGTTACAGGGAAAGCTAACTATGGCTACACCTTC.

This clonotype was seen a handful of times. CDR3 sequence (DNA): TGTGCCAGCAGTCCCCTCCTCGTGTCGGACACCGGGGAGCTGTTTTTT. Translating gives CASSPLLVSDTGELFF. The chain is built from TRBV28 and TRBJ2-2; no clear D. Between the trimmed V and J ends, which lost 5 bases and 3 bases, there was a span of 16 bases. Germline assignment: CDR1 MDHEN and CDR2 SYDVKM. This CDR3 contains 16 residues. Looking up the rest from reference TRBV28 and TRBJ2-2 gives the full variable domain: DVKVTQSSRYLVKRTGEKVFLECVQDMDHENMFWYRQDPGLGLRLIYFSYDVKMKEKGDIPEGYSVSREKKERFSLILESASTNQTSMYLCASSPLLVSDTGELFFGEGSRLTVL.

DNA of the CDR3: TGTGCCAGCAGTTTTCGGGGTGGAGGGAGTAGGGTGGAGACCCAGTACTTC. As protein: CASSFRGGGSRVETQYF. The chain has TRBV12-3 or TRBV12-4 and TRBJ2-5; tentative D call: TRBD2 (6 bases). The CDR3 sequence is 17 residues long. V shed 3 bases and J shed 5 bases, with 22 bases lying between them.

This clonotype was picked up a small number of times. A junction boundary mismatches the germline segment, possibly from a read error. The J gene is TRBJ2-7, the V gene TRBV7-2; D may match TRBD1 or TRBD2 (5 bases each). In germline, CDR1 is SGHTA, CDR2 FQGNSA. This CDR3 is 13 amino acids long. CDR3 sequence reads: CASSFTDRDGAFF. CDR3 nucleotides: TGTGCCAGCAGCTTTACGGACCGGGACGGAGCCTTCTTC. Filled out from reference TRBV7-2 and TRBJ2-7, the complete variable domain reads GAGVSQSPSNKVTEKGKDVELRCDPISGHTALYWYRQSLGQGLEFLIYFQGNSAPDKSGLPSDRFSAERTGGSVSTLTIQRTQQEDSAVYLCASSFTDRDGAFFGPGTRLTVT.

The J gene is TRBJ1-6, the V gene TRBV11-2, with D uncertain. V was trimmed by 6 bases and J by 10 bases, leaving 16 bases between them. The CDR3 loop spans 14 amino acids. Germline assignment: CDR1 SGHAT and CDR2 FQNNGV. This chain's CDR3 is CASRILGMGSPLHF. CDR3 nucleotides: TGTGCCAGCAGAATCTTGGGCATGGGGTCACCCCTCCACTTT. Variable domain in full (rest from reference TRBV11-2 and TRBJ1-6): EAGVAQSPRYKIIEKRQSVAFWCNPISGHATLYWYQQILGQGPKLLIQFQNNGVVDDSQLPKDRFSAERLKGVDSTLKIQPAKLEDSAVYLCASRILGMGSPLHFGNGTRLTVT.

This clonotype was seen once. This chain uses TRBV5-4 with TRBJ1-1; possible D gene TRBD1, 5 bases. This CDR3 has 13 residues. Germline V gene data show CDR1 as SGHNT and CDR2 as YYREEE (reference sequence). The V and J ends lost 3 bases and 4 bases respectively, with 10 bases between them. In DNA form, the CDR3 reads TGTGCCAGCAGCTCGGGACGGTTCACTGAAGCTTTCTTT. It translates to CASSSGRFTEAFF. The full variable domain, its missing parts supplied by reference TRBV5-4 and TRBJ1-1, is ETGVTQSPTHLIKTRGQQVTLRCSSQSGHNTVSWYQQALGQGPQFIFQYYREEENGRGNFPPRFSGLQFPNYSSELNVNALELDDSALYLCASSSGRFTEAFFGQGTRLTVV.